This T cell receptor beta chain is drawn from a study of T cell repertoires in cytomegalovirus infection. Across the study: A matching HLA type, together with CMV infection, was signaled by public TCR beta signatures. Study outcomes and limitations: Across the ex vivo response, the dominant clonotypes were HLA-C-restricted CMV-specific TCR beta clonotypes. Using cumulative public TCR beta family frequency, the authors identified those who carried CMV together with the relevant HLA.

Concerning this clonotype itself: Antigen unknown.

This CDR3 has 14 amino acids. In germline, CDR1 is SGHTA, CDR2 FQGNSA. V lost 6 bases, J lost 4 bases, and 15 bases lay in between. TCRdb re-called the reads with MiXCR, one entry per CDR3 protein. The sample carries some 680,000 distinct CDR3 sequences, about a third recorded once. The V call is TRBV7-2, the J call TRBJ1-1; the D is unclear. Sequences were obtained from PBMCs. The TCR was taken from a human donor in good health (CMV status not recorded). Some clones in this sample may be carry-over from other donors' samples. The DNA of the CDR3 is TGTGCCAGCAGGCCCGCCGCAGATCGCACTGAAGCTTTCTTT. Translation gives CASRPAADRTEAFF.